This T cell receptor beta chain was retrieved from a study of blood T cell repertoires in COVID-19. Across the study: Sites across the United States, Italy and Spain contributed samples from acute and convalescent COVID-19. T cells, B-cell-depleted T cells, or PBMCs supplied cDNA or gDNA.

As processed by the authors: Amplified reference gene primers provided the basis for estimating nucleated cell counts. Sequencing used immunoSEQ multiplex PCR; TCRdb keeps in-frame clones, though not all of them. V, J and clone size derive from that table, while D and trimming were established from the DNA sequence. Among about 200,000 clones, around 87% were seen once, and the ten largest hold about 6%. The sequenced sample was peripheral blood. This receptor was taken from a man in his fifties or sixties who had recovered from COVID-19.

The CDR3 coding sequence is TGTGCCAGCTCCGAGCCTCTGAACACTGAAGCTTTCTTT. As protein: CASSEPLNTEAFF. V and J are TRBV6-5 and TRBJ1-1, with D unresolved. This CDR3 comprises 13 residues. The germline gives CDR1 MNHEY, CDR2 SVGAGI. V lost 8 bases to trimming and J lost 0 bases, with 10 bases between them.